The rows below give T cell receptor beta chains drawn from one sample of a study of blood T cell repertoires in COVID-19. The repertoire was sequenced with immunoSEQ multiplex PCR; TCRdb's copy has only in-frame clones and lacks some. The sample carries fewer than 200,000 clones, approximately 84% recorded once. The sequenced material came from peripheral blood. These receptors came from a woman in her sixties with COVID-19, enrolled during active disease. The CDR3 runs from the conserved cysteine through the conserved F or W. A D gene is named only where the DNA matches it firmly. Rows may omit the clone size; those that give it use once, few, many or a size class.

J | D | V | size | CDR3 | DNA
TRBJ1-5 | TRBD1 | TRBV18 | - | CASSPVQGVDQPQHF | TGTGCCAGCTCACCCGTACAGGGGGTTGATCAGCCCCAGCATTTT
TRBJ2-7 | - | TRBV3-1/TRBV3-2 | once | CASSQDPRILTYEQYF | TGTGCCAGCAGCCAAGATCCCAGGATTTTAACCTACGAGCAGTACTTC
TRBJ2-3 | - | TRBV10-1 | few | CASKGSGEDTQYF | TGCGCCAGCAAGGGTAGCGGTGAAGATACGCAGTATTTT
TRBJ1-2 | TRBD1 | TRBV19 | - | CASTLSRTGTGYTF | TGTGCCAGTACTCTCAGCAGGACAGGCACCGGCTACACCTTC
TRBJ2-7 | TRBD2 | TRBV25-1 | - | CASSGTSGYEQYF | TGTGCCAGCAGCGGGACTAGCGGCTACGAGCAGTACTTC
TRBJ1-5 | TRBD1 | TRBV7-9 | - | CASSRQGGNQPQHF | TGTGCCAGCAGTAGACAGGGAGGCAATCAGCCCCAGCATTTT
TRBJ1-5 | - | TRBV18 | few | CASSPRGGESNQPQHF | TGTGCCAGCTCACCACGGGGGGGAGAGAGCAATCAGCCCCAGCATTTT
TRBJ2-1 | - | TRBV13 | - | CASSLIQGNYNEQFF | TGTGCCAGCAGCTTAATCCAGGGTAACTACAATGAGCAGTTCTTC
TRBJ2-2 | TRBD1 | TRBV7-3 | few | CASSPTGERSGELFF | TGTGCCAGCAGCCCGACAGGGGAAAGGTCCGGGGAGCTGTTTTTT
TRBJ2-1 | TRBD2 | TRBV24-1 | - | CATSDLSGGVTYNEQFF | TGTGCCACCAGTGACCTAAGCGGGGGGGTGACCTACAATGAGCAGTTCTTC